Presented here are 19 T cell receptor beta chains from one specimen sequenced in a study of monozygotic twins with inflammatory bowel disease. TCRdb derives one entry per CDR3 protein from the 5' RACE reads, leaving out DNA. This sample's clone table lists a few hundred thousand distinct CDR3 sequences. The material sequenced was blood. The source of these receptors is a human donor with ulcerative colitis or Crohn's disease, or a healthy co-twin of an affected twin (not recorded which).

The chain uses TRBV19 and TRBJ2-1; TCRdb lists TRBD1, though no DNA is available to test this call. CDR3 length: 14 amino acids. Germline V gene lookup returns CDR1 LNHDA and CDR2 SQIVND (reference sequence). CDR3 region: CASSIRTPIDEQFF.

The genes are TRBV9 and TRBJ2-6; TCRdb picks TRBD1, but there is no DNA to check that call. CDR3 length: 17 amino acids. Germline CDR1 reads SGDLS; CDR2 reads YYNGEE. This CDR3 reads CASSVEGHHSGANVLTF. The complete variable domain, with remaining parts taken from reference TRBV9 and TRBJ2-6, reads DSGVTQTPKHLITATGQRVTLRCSPRSGDLSVYWYQQSLDQGLQFLIQYYNGEERAKGNILERFSAQQFPDLHSELNLSSLELGDSALYFCASSVEGHHSGANVLTFGAGSRLTVL.

J is TRBJ1-1 and V is TRBV5-1; TCRdb lists TRBD1, though no DNA is available to test this call. Germline V CDR1 and CDR2: SGHRS, YFSETQ. The CDR3 extends over 14 amino acids. CDR3 sequence: CASSLVERGTEAFF.

This chain connects TRBV29-1 to TRBJ1-1. CDR1 is SQVTM, CDR2 ANQGSEA, per germline. There are 13 residues in the CDR3. CDR3 sequence: CSVVWVGDTEAFF.

The CDR3 protein is CAVKTGNEQYF. The rearrangement joins TRBV27 to TRBJ2-7; TCRdb reports TRBD1, a call that lacks DNA to check it against. This CDR3 spans 11 amino acids. Per the germline V gene, CDR1 is MNHEY and CDR2 is SMNVEV (reference sequence).

This rearrangement joins TRBV7-8 to TRBJ2-1; TCRdb picks TRBD1, but there is no DNA to check that call. This CDR3 spans 14 amino acids. Germline lookup yields CDR1 SGHVS and CDR2 FQNEAQ. CDR3: CASSLGGAGSAQFF.

The rearrangement uses TRBV5-1 and TRBJ2-1; no DNA is available, so the TRBD2 call from TCRdb remains unchecked. This CDR3 is built from 15 residues. Germline-derived CDR1 and CDR2 are SGHRS and YFSETQ. CDR3 protein: CASSLGGTSHNEQFF.

The chain joins TRBV18 to TRBJ1-1. This CDR3 is 18 amino acids long. Germline V lookup: CDR1 KGHSH, CDR2 LQKENI. The CDR3 sequence: CASSPRVPGGLMNTEAFF.

The genes are TRBV12-3 or TRBV12-4 and TRBJ1-4; TCRdb returns TRBD1, unconfirmable since there is no DNA. The CDR3 loop spans 15 amino acids. CDR3 region: CASSAPETTNEKLFF.

V gene TRBV3-1 combines with J gene TRBJ1-2. CDR3 length equals 15 residues. Germline CDR1 reads LGHDT; CDR2 reads YNNKEL (reference sequence). CDR3 protein: CASSQVNFGGSGYTF.

The chain has TRBV5-6 and TRBJ2-7; TCRdb lists TRBD1, though no DNA is available to test this call. Germline CDR1 reads SGHDT; CDR2 reads YYEEEE. The CDR3 consists of 16 residues. This chain's CDR3 is CASSILRDRPSWEQYF.

The chain joins TRBV12-3 or TRBV12-4 to TRBJ2-1. This CDR3 comprises 12 residues. The CDR3 reads CASSLAPNEQFF.

This chain links TRBV12-3 or TRBV12-4 with TRBJ2-1. This CDR3 comprises 11 residues. The CDR3 loop is CASSQRDEQFF.

This chain connects TRBV2 to TRBJ2-2. Germline CDR1 and CDR2: SNHLY and FYNNEI. The CDR3 length is 12 residues. CDR3 residues: CASSDGVGELFF.

V and J are TRBV6-1 and TRBJ1-4; TCRdb lists TRBD1, though no DNA is available to test this call. The CDR3 is 15 residues long. CDR1 and CDR2 from the germline V gene are MNHNS and SASEGT. CDR3 residues: CASRKGQGNNEKLFF.

The chain combines TRBV29-1 with TRBJ2-4; TCRdb's D gene call, TRBD2, goes unchecked for lack of DNA. CDR1 is SQVTM, CDR2 ANQGSEA, per germline. This CDR3 spans 14 amino acids. The CDR3 protein is CSVEEASGVPIQYF.

The chain is built from TRBV5-1 and TRBJ2-5; TCRdb picks TRBD2, but there is no DNA to check that call. Per the germline V gene, CDR1 is SGHRS and CDR2 is YFSETQ. The CDR3 spans 15 residues. This chain's CDR3 is CASSLRPSQGETQYF. Filled out from reference TRBV5-1 and TRBJ2-5, the complete variable domain reads KAGVTQTPRYLIKTRGQQVTLSCSPISGHRSVSWYQQTPGQGLQFLFEYFSETQRNKGNFPGRFSGRQFSNSRSEMNVSTLELGDSALYLCASSLRPSQGETQYFGPGTRLLVL.

The genes are TRBV3-1 and TRBJ1-2. From germline, CDR1 is LGHDT and CDR2 YNNKEL (reference sequence). The CDR3 has 15 amino acids. The CDR3 region is CASSQDMYPTYGYTF.

The chain carries TRBV7-8 and TRBJ2-2. The germline gives CDR1 SGHVS, CDR2 FQNEAQ. The CDR3 spans 13 residues. CDR3 loop: CASGTWSTGELFF.